This T cell receptor (beta chain) was sequenced during a study of Ad26.COV2.S vaccination and SARS-CoV-2 variants (dated by TCRdb to the early 2020s). With respect to the entire study: Sequencing of the TCRbeta repertoire served to evaluate the specificity and breadth of SARS-CoV-2-reactive T cell receptors following Ad26.COV2.S vaccination. The TCR-sequenced set comprised around 30 samples: approximately 19 Ad26.COV2.S vaccine recipients, 5 placebo recipients and 8 SARS-CoV-2 convalescent individuals.

The immunoSEQ Assay was used to sequence TCRbeta CDR3 regions. After extraction, genomic DNA underwent amplification by bias-controlled multiplex PCR, followed by high-throughput sequencing. The source study handled its data this way. To quantify the absolute abundance of every unique TCRbeta CDR3 region, sequences were collapsed and filtered. T cell fraction was estimated by normalizing TCRbeta template counts to usable DNA, with usable DNA measured through amplification of reference genes found in all nucleated cells. Repertoire TCRs were annotated as SARS-CoV-2-specific by exact matching of V gene, CDR3 amino acid sequence and J gene to a known reactive TCR set. The reference SARS-CoV-2 TCR set came from MIRA and was filtered for enrichment in COVID-19-positive ImmuneCODE repertoires, removing public or cross-reactive TCRs. Using the MIRA antigens, annotated TCRs were further analysed by specific ORF or by position within an ORF. Breadth was defined as the number of annotated unique rearrangements divided by the total number of unique productive rearrangements, and depth was defined as the summed frequency of the annotated unique rearrangements. Group comparisons of TCR breadth used two-sided Wilcoxon rank-sum tests. The clones in this table, taken by TCRdb from immuneACCESS, are in-frame only. Not every clone is retained; where verified, under half of the shortfall comes from an unresolved V gene, and the cause of the rest is unknown. The V and J calls and clone size are taken from that table; D and trimming were inferred from the DNA. Across this sample there are 120,000 to 150,000 clones, with 70% to 90% seen only once. The ten largest clones add up to approximately 5% of the sample.

General study outcomes and caveats: After vaccination, substantial breadth of spike-specific CD8+ and CD4+ T cell responses was reported. Non-spike TCR breadth was comparable between vaccine and placebo recipients, consistent with the vaccine containing only spike. The authors noted that total T cell responses may have been underestimated by the TCR breadth and depth analyses. Compared with placebo recipients, Ad26.COV2.S recipients showed higher spike-specific TCR breadth (P = 0.0014).

Taken from the germline V gene (reference sequence), the CDR1 and CDR2 loops are GTSNPN and SVGIG. The CDR3, from cysteine to phenylalanine, totals 13 residues. The CDR3 DNA has 39 bases and is translated from base 1. V and J are truncated by 3 bases and 6 bases respectively, leaving an intervening sequence of 12 bases. What the time point label conveys for this sample: individuals recovered from natural SARS-CoV-2 infection. Notes on this clone: Its antigen target is currently unknown. It has no much larger one-base neighbor in the sample; base qualities were not kept.

This TCR derives from a human donor who had recovered from COVID-19. The rearrangement combines TRBV30 with TRBJ1-5; perhaps TRBD1 is the D gene, with 5 bases matching. The starting material was peripheral blood, obtained after recovery from COVID-19. The CDR3 amino acid sequence is: CAWSFGGIQPQHF. In nucleotide form, the sequence is TGTGCCTGGAGCTTCGGGGGGATTCAGCCCCAGCATTTT.